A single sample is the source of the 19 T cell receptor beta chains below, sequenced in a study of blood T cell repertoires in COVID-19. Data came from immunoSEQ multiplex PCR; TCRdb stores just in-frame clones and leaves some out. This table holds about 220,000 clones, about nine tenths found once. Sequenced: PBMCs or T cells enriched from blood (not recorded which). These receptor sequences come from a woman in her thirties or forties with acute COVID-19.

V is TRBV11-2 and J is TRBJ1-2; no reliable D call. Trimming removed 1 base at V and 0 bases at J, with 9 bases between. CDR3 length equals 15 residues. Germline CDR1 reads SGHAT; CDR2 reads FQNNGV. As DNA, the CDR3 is TGTGCCAGCAGCTTAGCCAGACTACCTAACTATGGCTACACCTTC. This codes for CASSLARLPNYGYTF.

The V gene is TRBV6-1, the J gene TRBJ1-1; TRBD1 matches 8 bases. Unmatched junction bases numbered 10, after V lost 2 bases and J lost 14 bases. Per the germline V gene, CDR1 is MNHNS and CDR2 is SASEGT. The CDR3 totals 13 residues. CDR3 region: CASSESEGTGSFF. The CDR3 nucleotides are TGTGCCAGCAGTGAAAGCGAAGGGACAGGTTCGTTCTTT.

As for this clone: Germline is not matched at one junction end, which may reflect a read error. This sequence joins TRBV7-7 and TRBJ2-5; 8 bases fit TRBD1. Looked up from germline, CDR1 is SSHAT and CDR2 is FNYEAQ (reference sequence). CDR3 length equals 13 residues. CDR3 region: CASSRTGQETQYF. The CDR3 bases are TGTGCTAGCAGCCGGACAGGGCAAGAGACCCAGTACTTC.

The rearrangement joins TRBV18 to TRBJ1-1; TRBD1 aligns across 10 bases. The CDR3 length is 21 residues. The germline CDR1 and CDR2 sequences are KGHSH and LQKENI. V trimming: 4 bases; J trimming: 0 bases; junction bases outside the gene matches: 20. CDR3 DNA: TGTGCCAGCTCACGCACAGTTTACGAGCCGGGACAGGGGCCGTTGAACACTGAAGCTTTCTTT. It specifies CASSRTVYEPGQGPLNTEAFF.

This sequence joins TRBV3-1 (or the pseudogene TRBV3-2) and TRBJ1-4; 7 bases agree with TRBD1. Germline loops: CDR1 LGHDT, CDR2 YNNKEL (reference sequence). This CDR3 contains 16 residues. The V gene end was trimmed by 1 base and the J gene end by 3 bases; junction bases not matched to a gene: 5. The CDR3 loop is CASSQGQGGANEKLFF. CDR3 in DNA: TGTGCCAGCAGCCAAGGGCAGGGGGGTGCTAATGAAAAACTGTTTTTT.

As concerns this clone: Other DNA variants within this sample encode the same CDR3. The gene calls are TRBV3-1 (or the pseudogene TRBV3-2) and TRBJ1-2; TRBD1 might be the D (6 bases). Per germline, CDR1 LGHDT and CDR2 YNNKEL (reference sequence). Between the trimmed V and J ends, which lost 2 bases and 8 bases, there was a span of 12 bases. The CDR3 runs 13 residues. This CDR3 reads CASSQRGAHGYTF. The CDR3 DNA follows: TGTGCCAGCAGCCAACGGGGGGCGCACGGCTACACCTTC.

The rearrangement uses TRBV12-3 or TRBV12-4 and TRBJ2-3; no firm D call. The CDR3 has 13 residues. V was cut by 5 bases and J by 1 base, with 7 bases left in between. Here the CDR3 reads CASSPYRTDTQYF. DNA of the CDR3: TGTGCCAGCAGTCCCTACCGCACAGATACGCAGTATTTT.

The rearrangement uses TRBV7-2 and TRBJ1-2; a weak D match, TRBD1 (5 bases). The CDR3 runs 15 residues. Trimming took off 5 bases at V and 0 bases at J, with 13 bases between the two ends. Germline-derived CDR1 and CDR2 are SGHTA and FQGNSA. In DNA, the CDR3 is TGTGCCAGCAGCCCTCAGGGCTTAGCTAACTATGGCTACACCTTC. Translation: CASSPQGLANYGYTF.

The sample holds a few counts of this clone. CDR3 amino acids: CASSLGTGGSNEQFF. CDR3 coding DNA: TGTGCCAGCTCACTCGGGACAGGGGGCTCCAATGAGCAGTTCTTC. The J gene is TRBJ2-1, the V gene TRBV18, with TRBD1 identical over 12 bases. Germline V lookup: CDR1 KGHSH, CDR2 LQKENI. The V and J ends lost 4 bases and 6 bases, in that order; junction bases with no gene match: 4. This CDR3 contains 15 residues. The full variable domain, in which reference TRBV18 and TRBJ2-1 provide the parts outside the CDR3, is NAGVMQNPRHLVRRRGQEARLRCSPMKGHSHVYWYRQLPEEGLKFMVYLQKENIIDESGMPKERFSAEFPKEGPSILRIQQVVRGDSAAYFCASSLGTGGSNEQFFGPGTRLTVL.

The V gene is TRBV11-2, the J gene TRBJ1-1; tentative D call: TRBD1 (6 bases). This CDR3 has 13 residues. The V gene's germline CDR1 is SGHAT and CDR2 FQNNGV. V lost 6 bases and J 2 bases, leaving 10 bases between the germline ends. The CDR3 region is CASSRQVNTEAFF. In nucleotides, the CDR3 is TGTGCCAGCAGTAGACAGGTTAACACTGAAGCTTTCTTT.

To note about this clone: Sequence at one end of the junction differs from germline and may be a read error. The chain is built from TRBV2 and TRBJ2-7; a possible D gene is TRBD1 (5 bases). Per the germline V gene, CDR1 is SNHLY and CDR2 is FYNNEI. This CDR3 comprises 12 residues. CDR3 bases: TGTGCCAGCAGGGACAACTCCCACGAGCAGTACTTC. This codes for CASRDNSHEQYF.

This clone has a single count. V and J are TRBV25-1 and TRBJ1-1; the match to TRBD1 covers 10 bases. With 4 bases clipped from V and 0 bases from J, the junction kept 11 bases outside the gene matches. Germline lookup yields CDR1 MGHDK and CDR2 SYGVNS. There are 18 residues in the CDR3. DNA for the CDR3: TGTGCCAGCAGTGCATCCGGGACAGGGGTTGTCCTGAACACTGAAGCTTTCTTT. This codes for CASSASGTGVVLNTEAFF.

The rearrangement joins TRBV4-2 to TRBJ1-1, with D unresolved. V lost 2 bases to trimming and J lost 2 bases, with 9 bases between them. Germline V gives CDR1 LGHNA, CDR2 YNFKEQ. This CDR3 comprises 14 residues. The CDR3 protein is CASSQHTENTEAFF. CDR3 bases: TGTGCCAGCAGCCAACACACAGAAAACACTGAAGCTTTCTTT.

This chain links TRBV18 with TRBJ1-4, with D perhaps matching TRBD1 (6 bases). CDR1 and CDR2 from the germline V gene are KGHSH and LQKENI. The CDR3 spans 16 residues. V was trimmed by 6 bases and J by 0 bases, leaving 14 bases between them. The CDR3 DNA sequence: TGTGCCAGCTCGGCTGGACAGCCTACAACTAATGAAAAACTGTTTTTT. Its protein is CASSAGQPTTNEKLFF.

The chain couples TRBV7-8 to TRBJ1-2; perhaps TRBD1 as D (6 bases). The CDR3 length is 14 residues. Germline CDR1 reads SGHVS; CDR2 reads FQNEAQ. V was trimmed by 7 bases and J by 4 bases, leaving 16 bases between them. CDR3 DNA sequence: TGTGCCAGCAACTCCGAACAGGGTCCCTATGGCTACACCTTC. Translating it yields CASNSEQGPYGYTF.

The CDR3: CASSRDRTGNTIYF. CDR3 nucleotides: TGTGCCAGCAGCCGGGACAGAACTGGAAACACCATATATTTT. The chain employs TRBV5-6 and TRBJ1-3, with 7 bases aligning to TRBD1. The trim removed 4 bases at V and 2 bases at J, leaving 3 bases unmatched. Germline V gene sequence: CDR1 SGHDT, CDR2 YYEEEE. There are 14 residues in the CDR3.

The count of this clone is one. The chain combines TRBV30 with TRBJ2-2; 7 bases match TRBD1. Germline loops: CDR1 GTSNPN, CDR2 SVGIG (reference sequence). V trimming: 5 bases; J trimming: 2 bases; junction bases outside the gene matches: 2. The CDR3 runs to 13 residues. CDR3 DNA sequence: TGTGCCTGGGACAGGGCCAACACCGGGGAGCTGTTTTTT. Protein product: CAWDRANTGELFF.

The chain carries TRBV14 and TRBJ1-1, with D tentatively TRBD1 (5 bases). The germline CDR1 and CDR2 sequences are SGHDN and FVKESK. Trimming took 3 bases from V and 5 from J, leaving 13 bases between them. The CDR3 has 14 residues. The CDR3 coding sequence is TGTGCCAGCAGCCATAGTGCAGGGTCGACTGAAGCTTTCTTT. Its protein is CASSHSAGSTEAFF.

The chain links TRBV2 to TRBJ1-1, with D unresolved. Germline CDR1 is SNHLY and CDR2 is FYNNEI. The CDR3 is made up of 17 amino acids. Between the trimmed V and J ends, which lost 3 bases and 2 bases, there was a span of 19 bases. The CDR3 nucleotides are TGTGCCAGCAGTGATGCGGCCTCGTTAGGAGGAAACACTGAAGCTTTCTTT. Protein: CASSDAASLGGNTEAFF. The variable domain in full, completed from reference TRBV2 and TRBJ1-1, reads EPEVTQTPSHQVTQMGQEVILRCVPISNHLYFYWYRQILGQKVEFLVSFYNNEISEKSEIFDDQFSVERPDGSNFTLKIRSTKLEDSAMYFCASSDAASLGGNTEAFFGQGTRLTVV.